This section outlines one T cell receptor (beta chain) sequence together with its context. Trimming pared 4 bases from V and 6 bases from J, leaving 15 bases between. CDR1 and CDR2 (germline): SQVTM, ANQGSEA. The CDR3 is 13 residues long. The sample belongs to a study of cytomegalovirus exposure and HLA in healthy donors. PCR employed 60 Vbeta and 13 Jbeta primers. The method was immunoSEQ multiplex PCR; TCRdb's version includes in-frame clones alone and lacks a portion of them. The sample carries about 130,000 clones, roughly 82% recorded once. The sample taken for sequencing was PBMCs. The chain links TRBV29-1 to TRBJ1-2, with no clear D. This TCR was sampled from a woman aged 60-75 years in good health and CMV-seropositive. CDR3 DNA: TGCAGCGTTGTTGCGGGCCCCGGGGATGGCTACACCTTC. Translated, it gives CSVVAGPGDGYTF.